This is a list of T cell receptor beta chains from one sample in a study of blood T cell repertoires in COVID-19. Sequencing was performed with immunoSEQ multiplex PCR; in TCRdb, only in-frame clones are kept and a portion is missing. The data contain a few hundred thousand clones, 70% to 90% of them singletons. The specimen sequenced was peripheral blood. These receptors all stem from a woman aged 25 to 39 with COVID-19, enrolled during active disease. CDR3s include the opening cysteine and the closing phenylalanine or tryptophan. The order of the fields is D gene, J gene, CDR3 length, V gene, CDR3 protein. D genes are given only for firm matches.

D: TRBD1
J: TRBJ2-3
length: 15
V: TRBV28
CDR3: CASSLLTGGADTQYF

D: NA
J: TRBJ2-7
length: 12
V: TRBV7-2
CDR3: CASSLASREQYF

D: NA
J: TRBJ2-5
length: 12
V: TRBV12-3/TRBV12-4
CDR3: CASSSGDGTQYF

D: TRBD2
J: TRBJ2-1
length: 16
V: TRBV2
CDR3: CASSASGAGTYNEQFF

D: NA
J: TRBJ2-7
length: 14
V: TRBV27
CDR3: CASSLSGLDYEQYF

D: NA
J: TRBJ1-1
length: 13
V: TRBV6-4
CDR3: CASTSEAGTEAFF

D: TRBD2
J: TRBJ2-1
length: 20
V: TRBV29-1
CDR3: CSVQVIELAGATSSYNEQFF

D: NA
J: TRBJ1-5
length: 12
V: TRBV30
CDR3: CAWGRGNQPQHF

D: NA
J: TRBJ2-3
length: 15
V: TRBV7-2
CDR3: CASSSAGAGTDTQYF

D: NA
J: TRBJ2-1
length: 11
V: TRBV30
CDR3: CAWSALLEQFF

D: TRBD2
J: TRBJ2-7
length: 12
V: TRBV30
CDR3: CAWATSGAEQYF

D: NA
J: TRBJ1-1
length: 18
V: TRBV28
CDR3: CASSRREDSFFRNTEAFF

D: TRBD2
J: TRBJ2-1
length: 17
V: TRBV12-5
CDR3: CASGLAPTAGVVYEQFF

D: NA
J: TRBJ2-6
length: 15
V: TRBV7-2
CDR3: CASSLAQAGANVLTF

D: TRBD2
J: TRBJ2-4
length: 15
V: TRBV7-6
CDR3: CASSRLAGAKNIQYF

D: TRBD1
J: TRBJ2-1
length: 13
V: TRBV10-3
CDR3: CAISYDRGGEQFF

D: TRBD2
J: TRBJ2-5
length: 16
V: TRBV7-3
CDR3: CASRPGLAGEEETQYF

D: TRBD1
J: TRBJ2-1
length: 16
V: TRBV18
CDR3: CASSPPRQGRNNEQFF

D: NA
J: TRBJ1-3
length: 15
V: TRBV9
CDR3: CASSVRGNMGNTIYF

D: TRBD1
J: TRBJ2-7
length: 15
V: TRBV10-3
CDR3: CAIRDTGGGLYEQYF

D: NA
J: TRBJ1-1
length: 15
V: TRBV18
CDR3: CASSPSQGSFHEAFF

D: TRBD1
J: TRBJ2-3
length: 14
V: TRBV5-5
CDR3: CASSLAGGTDTQYF

D: NA
J: TRBJ2-5
length: 10
V: TRBV7-9
CDR3: CASSAETQYF

D: TRBD1
J: TRBJ2-1
length: 14
V: TRBV29-1
CDR3: CSVSGGTGYNEQFF

D: NA
J: TRBJ2-7
length: 11
V: TRBV3-1/TRBV3-2
CDR3: CASSQATEQYF

D: NA
J: TRBJ1-5
length: 15
V: TRBV20-1
CDR3: CSASLGGGGDQPQHF

D: NA
J: TRBJ1-5
length: 15
V: TRBV7-2
CDR3: CASRPGGGSNQPQHF

D: NA
J: TRBJ2-5
length: 15
V: TRBV9
CDR3: CASSAGTPDIGTQYF

D: TRBD2
J: TRBJ2-2
length: 13
V: TRBV12-3/TRBV12-4
CDR3: CASSLREAGELFF

D: NA
J: TRBJ1-2
length: 13
V: TRBV4-2
CDR3: CASSQLAGNGYTF

D: TRBD1
J: TRBJ2-1
length: 15
V: TRBV6-2/TRBV6-3
CDR3: CASSRDRGGFNEQFF

D: TRBD1
J: TRBJ1-1
length: 14
V: TRBV20-1
CDR3: CSASARQGIFEAFF

D: NA
J: TRBJ2-4
length: 15
V: TRBV19
CDR3: CASSLPATNKNIQYF

D: NA
J: TRBJ2-3
length: 15
V: TRBV7-2
CDR3: CASRPGGGRTDTQYF

D: TRBD2
J: TRBJ2-1
length: 17
V: TRBV6-4
CDR3: CASSIGLAGGPGNEQFF

D: NA
J: TRBJ2-7
length: 13
V: TRBV6-6
CDR3: CASTTLDTYEQYF

D: NA
J: TRBJ2-2
length: 13
V: TRBV28
CDR3: CASSPQGTGELFF

D: NA
J: TRBJ2-2
length: 14
V: TRBV4-1
CDR3: CASSPGSNTGELFF

D: TRBD1
J: TRBJ2-5
length: 14
V: TRBV10-2
CDR3: CASHADRNQETQYF

D: NA
J: TRBJ2-4
length: 13
V: TRBV28
CDR3: CASRGHPKNIQYF

D: NA
J: TRBJ2-7
length: 12
V: TRBV29-1
CDR3: CSVLGASHEQYF

D: NA
J: TRBJ2-5
length: 12
V: TRBV10-2
CDR3: CASSDRGETQYF

D: NA
J: TRBJ2-3
length: 14
V: TRBV25-1
CDR3: CASSDPTGGDTQYF

D: NA
J: TRBJ1-1
length: 16
V: TRBV5-1
CDR3: CASSLGTGHMNTEAFF

D: NA
J: TRBJ1-2
length: 14
V: TRBV7-9
CDR3: CASSLDRRWDGYTF

D: NA
J: TRBJ1-3
length: 12
V: TRBV12-3/TRBV12-4
CDR3: CASSRSGNTIYF

D: NA
J: TRBJ2-5
length: 14
V: TRBV27
CDR3: CASSLVSHQETQYF

D: TRBD1
J: TRBJ2-1
length: 15
V: TRBV5-1
CDR3: CASSPDRGDYNEQFF

D: NA
J: TRBJ2-1
length: 13
V: TRBV15
CDR3: CATRSPGVNEQFF

D: TRBD2
J: TRBJ2-3
length: 18
V: TRBV24-1
CDR3: CATSDPWTSGASTDTQYF

D: TRBD1
J: TRBJ1-4
length: 14
V: TRBV5-1
CDR3: CASSEGQGKEKLFF

D: NA
J: TRBJ2-1
length: 11
V: TRBV3-1/TRBV3-2
CDR3: CASSHQNEQFF

D: NA
J: TRBJ1-5
length: 15
V: TRBV19
CDR3: CASKGQPHSNQPQHF

D: TRBD2
J: TRBJ2-5
length: 11
V: TRBV20-1
CDR3: CSGAGVETQYF

D: TRBD2
J: TRBJ2-3
length: 15
V: TRBV6-5
CDR3: CASRQGLATTDTQYF

D: NA
J: TRBJ1-1
length: 13
V: TRBV19
CDR3: CASKRQLNTEAFF

D: TRBD1
J: TRBJ1-1
length: 14
V: TRBV9
CDR3: CASSVQQGGTEAFF

D: NA
J: TRBJ1-4
length: 13
V: TRBV18
CDR3: CASSNQAGEKLFF

D: NA
J: TRBJ2-1
length: 13
V: TRBV10-1
CDR3: CASSESGVLQTFF